These T cell receptor beta chains were read from a single sample in a study of blood T cell repertoires in COVID-19. The data were produced by immunoSEQ multiplex PCR, yet TCRdb's version contains in-frame clones alone and is incomplete. The sample carries more than 85,000 clones, 88% recorded once. The specimen was peripheral blood. The receptors come from a man aged 50-60 years with COVID-19, enrolled during active disease. Each CDR3 is given with its conserved first and last residue. A D gene is named only where the DNA matches it firmly. Size values are once, few and many counts, or a class for expanded clones, and some rows have none.

CASSLGTQGGAGELFF TGCGCCAGCAGCCTGGGGACCCAGGGAGGGGCCGGGGAGCTGTTTTTT TRBJ2-2 TRBV5-1 - TRBD2
CASRTPGQGLFGQYF TGTGCCAGCAGGACCCCGGGACAGGGTTTGTTTGGGCAGTACTTC TRBJ2-7 TRBV27 - TRBD1
CASAFGEGGYTF TGTGCCAGCGCCTTTGGAGAGGGTGGCTACACCTTC TRBJ1-2 TRBV28 - -
CASSSLTGGDSPLHF TGTGCCAGCAGCTCACTCACAGGGGGGGATTCACCCCTCCACTTT TRBJ1-6 TRBV7-2 - TRBD1
CASSAGGRNTEAFF TGTGCCAGCAGCGCAGGGGGCCGGAACACTGAAGCTTTCTTT TRBJ1-1 TRBV9 - TRBD1
CASSPLTGFRDEQFF TGTGCCAGCAGCCCTTTGACAGGCTTCAGAGATGAGCAGTTCTTC TRBJ2-1 TRBV27 - -
CASSVGRGPNQPQHF TGTGCCAGCAGTGTGGGCAGGGGGCCCAACCAGCCCCAGCATTTT TRBJ1-5 TRBV2 - TRBD1
CASGNDSCSGNTIYF TGCGCCAGCGGGAACGACAGTTGCTCTGGAAACACCATATATTTT TRBJ1-3 TRBV23-1 once -
CASSSPSGTGSSGNTIYF TGTGCCAGCAGCTCCCCTAGTGGGACAGGGTCCTCTGGAAACACCATATATTTT TRBJ1-3 TRBV5-4 - TRBD1
CASSSPGILGTDTQYF TGTGCCAGCAGCTCCCCAGGAATCCTTGGCACAGATACGCAGTATTTT TRBJ2-3 TRBV7-3 - -
CASSQDSLGAGPIYGYTF TGTGCCAGCAGCCAAGATTCACTGGGGGCAGGGCCGATATATGGCTACACCTTC TRBJ1-2 TRBV4-2 - -
CASSSERVNTEAFF TGTGCCAGCAGCTCGGAGAGGGTGAACACTGAAGCTTTCTTT TRBJ1-1 TRBV5-4 - -
CASSYSPGTGEGYTF TGTGCCAGCAGTTACTCACCCGGGACAGGAGAAGGCTACACCTTC TRBJ1-2 TRBV6-5 - TRBD1
CASIISSGGALNTQYF TGTGCCAGTATAATCTCTAGCGGGGGGGCACTTAATACGCAGTATTTT TRBJ2-3 TRBV2 - TRBD2
CASSFHSGGPVDTQYF TGTGCCAGCAGCTTCCATAGCGGGGGGCCTGTAGATACGCAGTATTTT TRBJ2-3 TRBV7-2 - TRBD2
CASSGGEGWSNQPQHF TGTGCCAGCAGCGGTGGAGAGGGTTGGAGCAATCAGCCCCAGCATTTT TRBJ1-5 TRBV9 - -
CASNWGQANTEAFF TGTGCCAGCAATTGGGGACAGGCGAACACTGAAGCTTTCTTT TRBJ1-1 TRBV2 - TRBD1
CASSPRRGEDTQYF TGTGCCAGCTCACCACGCAGGGGAGAGGATACGCAGTATTTT TRBJ2-3 TRBV18 - -
CASGGAIGNTIYF TGTGCCAGCGGAGGGGCGATCGGAAACACCATATATTTT TRBJ1-3 TRBV6-5 - -
CASSYDTGSYNEQFF TGTGCCAGCAGCTATGACACAGGCTCCTACAATGAGCAGTTCTTC TRBJ2-1 TRBV7-3 - -
CASSFFQGADGTEAFF TGTGCCAGCAGCTTTTTCCAGGGGGCGGACGGCACTGAAGCTTTCTTT TRBJ1-1 TRBV5-5 - TRBD1
CSVGGGSNYGYTF TGCAGCGTTGGGGGGGGCAGTAACTATGGCTACACCTTC TRBJ1-2 TRBV29-1 - -
CASRPTSGGASYEQYF TGTGCCAGCAGACCCACTAGCGGAGGAGCGTCCTACGAGCAGTACTTC TRBJ2-7 TRBV11-3 - TRBD2
CASSERPGRGNTIYF TGTGCCAGCAGTGAACGGCCAGGGCGTGGAAACACCATATATTTT TRBJ1-3 TRBV6-1 - -
CASSPSGLLAQYF TGTGCCAGTAGTCCATCCGGACTTCTCGCGCAGTACTTC TRBJ2-7 TRBV19 - -
CSASQGASFSYGYTF TGCAGCGCCTCACAGGGGGCGTCTTTTTCTTATGGCTACACCTTC TRBJ1-2 TRBV29-1 - TRBD1
CASSQVTGGDGGAQYF TGCGCCAGCAGCCAAGTTACGGGGGGAGACGGTGGCGCCCAGTACTTC TRBJ2-5 TRBV4-1 - TRBD2
CASSRQGSYEQYF TGTGCCAGCAGTCGACAGGGCTCCTACGAGCAGTACTTC TRBJ2-7 TRBV6-6 few TRBD1
CATSRDYFRLAGGRTGELFF TGTGCCACCAGCAGAGATTATTTTCGGCTAGCGGGGGGGCGGACCGGGGAGCTGTTTTTT TRBJ2-2 TRBV15 - TRBD2
CASSIGRGSPYEQYF TGTGCCAGTAGTATAGGCAGGGGATCCCCCTACGAGCAGTACTTC TRBJ2-7 TRBV19 - -
CASSPSDSRGYTF TGTGCCAGCTCCCCGTCGGACTCTAGGGGCTACACCTTC TRBJ1-2 TRBV18 few -
CASSEGQAYEQYF TGCGCCAGCAGCGAGGGACAGGCCTATGAGCAGTACTTC TRBJ2-7 TRBV5-1 - TRBD1
CASSWADNSPLHF TGTGCCAGCAGTTGGGCAGATAATTCACCCCTCCACTTT TRBJ1-6 TRBV12-3/TRBV12-4 - -
CASSLWTGAHEQYF TGTGCCAGCAGCCTGTGGACAGGCGCCCACGAGCAGTACTTC TRBJ2-7 TRBV7-2 - TRBD1
CASSEQPGTGGTYEQYF TGTGCCAGCAGCGAACAACCCGGGACAGGGGGTACCTACGAGCAGTACTTC TRBJ2-7 TRBV9 - TRBD1
CASSYDMTAGYTF TGTGCCAGCAGTTACGACATGACAGCTGGCTACACCTTC TRBJ1-2 TRBV6-5 - -